The clone carrying this TCR beta chain was seen a few times. As yet, its antigen is unknown. CDR3 regions of TCR beta were amplified from RNA transcripts. Second-round multiplex PCR came after first-round RT-PCR with HTBI primers. TCRdb re-analysed the multiplex PCR reads in MiXCR, keeping a single row per CDR3 protein. Of 580,000 or so distinct CDR3 sequences listed, approximately 35% are singletons. This record belongs to a study of Graves' ophthalmopathy and Graves' hyperthyroidism. The wider study: Stable hyperthyroidism denotes an absence of ophthalmopathy throughout 18 months of follow-up.

V dropped 0 bases and J dropped 4 bases, with 12 bases sitting between them. CDR3 length: 15 amino acids. Germline V lookup: CDR1 LGHNA, CDR2 YNFKEQ. The study excluded patients with other autoimmune diseases, uncontrolled infections, pregnancy or lactation. Study conclusions and caveats: In blood, most expanded thyroid clonotypes above 0.001 frequency were also detected.

The rearrangement uses TRBV4-2 and TRBJ1-2; D unclear. This clonotype originated in an adult man with Graves' hyperthyroidism. The sample taken for sequencing was peripheral blood or thyroid tissue (not recorded which). CDR3: CASSQDFRQSYGYTF. The DNA of the CDR3 is TGTGCCAGCAGCCAAGATTTTCGGCAGAGCTATGGCTACACCTTC.